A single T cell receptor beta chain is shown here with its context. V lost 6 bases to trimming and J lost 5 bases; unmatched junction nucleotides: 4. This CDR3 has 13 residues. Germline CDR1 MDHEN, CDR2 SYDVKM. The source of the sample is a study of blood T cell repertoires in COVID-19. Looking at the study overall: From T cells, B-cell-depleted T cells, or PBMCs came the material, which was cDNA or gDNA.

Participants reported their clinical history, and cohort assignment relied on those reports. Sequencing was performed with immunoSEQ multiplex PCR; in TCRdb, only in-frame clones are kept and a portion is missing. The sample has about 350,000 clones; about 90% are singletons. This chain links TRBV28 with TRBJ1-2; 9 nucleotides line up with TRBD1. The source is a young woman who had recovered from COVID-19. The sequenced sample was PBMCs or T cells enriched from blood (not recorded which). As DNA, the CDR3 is TGTGCCAGCAGCCAAGGACAGGGGTATGGCTACACCTTC. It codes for CASSQGQGYGYTF.